One sample yielded the 14 T cell receptor beta chains listed below, sequenced in a study of OX40 agonist ivuxolimab in advanced cancers. Only in-frame clones appear in the TCRdb table, and some are missing; sequencing was by immunoSEQ multiplex PCR. The sample lists about 51,000 clones, 88% occurring once. The sequenced sample was CD4+ or CD8+ T cells sorted from blood, obtained in a trial of the OX40 agonist ivuxolimab. The receptors originated from an adult with an advanced solid tumor such as melanoma, head and neck, liver or kidney cancer.

The gene calls are TRBV20-1 and TRBJ1-2; D gene ambiguous. In germline, CDR1 is DFQATT, CDR2 SNEGSKA (reference sequence). V was pared by 3 bases and J by 8 bases, with 10 bases between. CDR3 length equals 11 residues. For the CDR3, the DNA is TGCAGTGCTAGTGCTCCAGCAGGCTACACCTTC. It is translated as CSASAPAGYTF.

The chain employs TRBV27 and TRBJ1-5; 9 bases fit TRBD1. This CDR3 comprises 16 residues. Germline assignment: CDR1 MNHEY and CDR2 SMNVEV (reference sequence). The V and J ends lost 2 bases and 5 bases, in that order; junction bases with no gene match: 7. The CDR3 DNA is TGTGCCAGCAGTTTAAACAGGGGGCGAGGGGATCAGCCCCAGCATTTT. The encoded protein is CASSLNRGRGDQPQHF.

V and J are TRBV27 and TRBJ1-4, with 10 positions matching TRBD1. V trimming: 5 bases; J trimming: 7 bases; junction bases outside the gene matches: 4. CDR1 and CDR2 (germline): MNHEY, SMNVEV (reference sequence). This CDR3 comprises 14 residues. DNA for the CDR3: TGTGCCAGCAGTCCCGGGACAGGGGTTGAAAAACTGTTTTTT. The encoded protein is CASSPGTGVEKLFF.

The J gene is TRBJ2-1, the V gene TRBV4-1; 7 positions agree with TRBD1. The CDR3 is 18 amino acids. Germline CDR1 reads MGHRA; CDR2 reads YSYEKL. V dropped 4 bases and J dropped 3; count of bases not matched to a gene: 15. DNA for the CDR3: TGCGCCAGCAGCCGCTTACCCGACAGGGTGAGGTTCTACAATGAGCAGTTCTTC. Its translation: CASSRLPDRVRFYNEQFF.

In DNA, the CDR3 is TGTGCCAGCAGCTCCAGGGGGCCAGAGACCCAGTACTTC. Its translation: CASSSRGPETQYF. The V and J genes are TRBV7-9 and TRBJ2-5; 8 bases are a match to TRBD1. CDR3 size: 13 residues. V lost 4 bases, J lost 4 bases, and 2 bases stayed unmatched. The germline V gene has CDR1 SEHNR and CDR2 FQNEAQ (reference sequence).

The chain links TRBV30 to TRBJ2-6; maybe TRBD1 (5 bases). Germline V gene lookup returns CDR1 GTSNPN and CDR2 SVGIG (reference sequence). The CDR3 totals 15 residues. Trimming removed 2 bases from V and 0 bases from J, with 8 bases in between. The CDR3 protein is CAWSSGLSGANVLTF. The CDR3 DNA reads TGTGCCTGGAGTTCAGGGCTCTCTGGGGCCAACGTCCTGACTTTC.

The gene calls are TRBV15 and TRBJ1-1; D is unclear. The ends were cut back, 0 bases at V and 12 bases at J, with 14 bases in the middle. The CDR3 sequence is 13 residues long. CDR1 is LNHNV, CDR2 YYDKDF, per germline (reference sequence). CDR3 region: CATSRDSQPGTFF. CDR3 bases: TGTGCCACCAGCAGAGATTCACAGCCCGGAACTTTCTTT.

The rearrangement uses TRBV5-1 and TRBJ1-1; D may be TRBD1 (6 bases). This CDR3 has 13 amino acids. CDR1 and CDR2 (germline): SGHRS, YFSETQ. Trimming left V 3 bases short and J 7 bases short, with 13 bases between. The CDR3 region is CASSYLRQDEAFF. In DNA, the CDR3 is TGCGCCAGCAGCTACCTACGACAGGATGAAGCTTTCTTT.

The chain joins TRBV18 to TRBJ1-5, with 9 bases identical to TRBD1. The junction had 2 bases not matched to a gene; V was cut back by 4 bases and J by 1 base. CDR3 size: 15 residues. The germline V gene encodes CDR1 KGHSH and CDR2 LQKENI. The CDR3 loop is CASSLGTGSNQPQHF. CDR3 sequence (DNA): TGTGCCAGCTCACTAGGGACAGGGAGCAATCAGCCCCAGCATTTT.

On this clone: Distinct nucleotide sequences in the sample also encode this CDR3. The chain employs TRBV28 and TRBJ1-1, with D possibly being TRBD1 (5 bases). CDR1 and CDR2 (germline): MDHEN, SYDVKM. The CDR3 has 14 amino acids. The germline V and J ends were trimmed by 7 bases and 3 bases, with 15 bases remaining between them. DNA of the CDR3: TGTGCCAGCAAACAAGGAGGAGGGGACACTGAAGCTTTCTTT. Residues: CASKQGGGDTEAFF.

The chain has TRBV28 and TRBJ1-2, with 9 nucleotides matching TRBD1. CDR3 length: 12 amino acids. In germline, CDR1 is MDHEN, CDR2 SYDVKM. V dropped 6 bases and J dropped 6; count of bases not matched to a gene: 2. This CDR3 is CASSRTGDGYTF. CDR3 sequence (DNA): TGTGCCAGCAGCCGGACAGGGGATGGCTACACCTTC.

The V gene is TRBV29-1, the J gene TRBJ2-2; the D is unclear. Germline V gene data show CDR1 as SQVTM and CDR2 as ANQGSEA. The CDR3 covers 13 residues. Trimming stripped 7 bases from V and 7 bases from J, with 16 bases between. The CDR3 spells CSAEVGPGGELFF. CDR3 DNA: TGCAGCGCCGAGGTAGGGCCTGGCGGGGAGCTGTTTTTT.

This sequence joins TRBV4-2 and TRBJ1-4; D possibly corresponds to TRBD1 (6 bases). The CDR3 spans 15 residues. V lost 3 bases to trimming and J lost 0 bases, with 8 bases between them. Per the germline V gene, CDR1 is LGHNA and CDR2 is YNFKEQ. The CDR3 region has the DNA TGTGCCAGCAGCCAGACAGGTGCAACTAATGAAAAACTGTTTTTT. Translating it yields CASSQTGATNEKLFF.

With regard to this clone: The sample carries other DNA sequences with the same CDR3. The chain carries TRBV6-1 and TRBJ1-5; D unresolved. CDR3 length equals 13 residues. Trimming took off 3 bases at V and 5 bases at J, with 8 bases between the two ends. Germline V gene sequence: CDR1 MNHNS, CDR2 SASEGT. The CDR3 loop reads CASSDRSDQPQHF. The DNA for the CDR3 is TGTGCCAGCAGTGACCGCTCTGATCAGCCCCAGCATTTT.